These 12 T cell receptor beta chains were all obtained from the same sample, sequenced in a study of blood T cell repertoires in COVID-19. Using immunoSEQ multiplex PCR, the repertoire was profiled, and TCRdb retains in-frame clones only, with some absent. The table has about 42,000 clones, approximately 86% seen once. Sequencing was done on a sample of peripheral blood. The receptors were gathered from a man between 65 and 85 years old with acute or convalescent COVID-19.

The rearrangement uses TRBV2 and TRBJ2-1; 7 bases match TRBD2. The CDR3 consists of 16 residues. V trimming: 7 bases; J trimming: 8 bases; junction bases outside the gene matches: 17. Looked up from germline, CDR1 is SNHLY and CDR2 is FYNNEI. CDR3 in DNA: TGTGCCAGCAATCCCTCACTGGGGGGGTCCATCGATGAGCAGTTCTTC. Protein product: CASNPSLGGSIDEQFF.

V usage is TRBV28 and J usage is TRBJ2-2; tentatively, D is TRBD1 (7 bases). V was trimmed by 8 bases and J by 6 bases, leaving 34 bases between them. Germline CDR1 is MDHEN and CDR2 is SYDVKM. This CDR3 is 20 amino acids long. The CDR3 nucleotides read TGTGCCAGCCTCGACCCTCGGCAGGGGGTAATGGAGGGGGGTTCCGGGGAGCTGTTTTTT. As protein: CASLDPRQGVMEGGSGELFF.

This chain uses TRBV10-3 with TRBJ1-6; 8 positions match TRBD1. CDR1 and CDR2 (germline): ENHRY, SYGVKD. Germline trimming cut 3 bases from V and 5 bases from J; bases unmatched to any gene: 6. The CDR3 runs 16 residues. CDR3 residues: CAISDIQGEDNSPLHF. The DNA for the CDR3 is TGTGCCATCAGTGACATACAGGGGGAAGATAATTCACCCCTCCACTTT.

This clone was seen just once. This chain links TRBV5-6 with TRBJ1-6; D may be TRBD1 (6 bases). The germline gives CDR1 SGHDT, CDR2 YYEEEE. This CDR3 contains 16 residues. Deletions cut 1 base from V and 0 bases from J, with 8 bases between. The CDR3 reads CASSLTGSSYNSPLHF. CDR3 nucleotide sequence: TGTGCCAGCAGCTTGACAGGGAGCTCCTATAATTCACCCCTCCACTTT.

This rearrangement joins TRBV5-4 to TRBJ2-2; D is unclear. Germline V CDR1 and CDR2: SGHNT, YYREEE (reference sequence). V lost 4 bases and J 13 bases, leaving 17 bases between the germline ends. This CDR3 is built from 13 residues. The CDR3 here is CASSPASAVRLFF. The CDR3 bases are TGTGCCAGCAGCCCCGCTTCCGCGGTGCGGCTGTTTTTT.

A few counts support this clone. The chain couples TRBV6-6 to TRBJ1-4; 8 nucleotides match TRBD1. The V gene end was trimmed by 4 bases and the J gene end by 8 bases; junction bases not matched to a gene: 9. The CDR3 contains 15 residues. CDR1 MNHNY and CDR2 SVGAGI come from the germline V gene (reference sequence). The CDR3 protein is CASSWGAGGEEKLFF. The CDR3, as DNA: TGTGCCAGCAGTTGGGGAGCAGGGGGCGAAGAAAAACTGTTTTTT.

The chain uses TRBV6-5 and TRBJ1-1; 8 bases fit TRBD1. J was trimmed by 11 bases and V by 7 bases; bases with no gene match: 3. The CDR3 has 10 amino acids. Per germline, CDR1 MNHEY and CDR2 SVGAGI. The CDR3 coding sequence is TGTGCCAGCAACAGGGGGGGGGCTTTCTTT. As protein: CASNRGGAFF.

The chain couples TRBV19 to TRBJ1-1; 8 bases match TRBD1. Germline-derived CDR1 and CDR2 are LNHDA and SQIVND (reference sequence). The junction had 7 bases not matched to a gene; V was cut back by 5 bases and J by 5 bases. The CDR3 spans 14 residues. CDR3 sequence: CASSDRTGKTEAFF. The DNA for the CDR3 is TGTGCCAGTAGTGACCGGACAGGGAAAACTGAAGCTTTCTTT.

This chain connects TRBV4-1 to TRBJ1-6; D is uncertain. Trimming cost V 0 bases and J 7 bases, with 13 bases left between them. Germline V gene data show CDR1 as MGHRA and CDR2 as YSYEKL. This CDR3 spans 16 amino acids. As DNA, the CDR3 is TGCGCCAGCAGCCAAGAACGAGGAGTGGCCAATTCACCCCTCCACTTT. As protein: CASSQERGVANSPLHF.

The chain combines TRBV2 with TRBJ1-4; D call uncertain. Germline V lookup: CDR1 SNHLY, CDR2 FYNNEI. This CDR3 contains 15 residues. Trimming stripped 5 bases from V and 5 bases from J, with 15 bases between. This CDR3 reads CASSKGSSWNEKLFF. The CDR3 nucleotides read TGTGCCAGCAGTAAAGGGTCTAGTTGGAATGAAAAACTGTTTTTT.

This chain joins TRBV10-1 and TRBJ1-1, with TRBD1 as a possible D gene (5 bases). CDR3 size: 16 residues. The V gene's germline CDR1 is WNHNN and CDR2 SYGVQD (reference sequence). Trimming took 7 bases from V and 0 from J, leaving 18 bases between them. DNA for the CDR3: TGCGCCAGCATCCGGACAAAAGAACAAATGAACACTGAAGCTTTCTTT. Its translation is CASIRTKEQMNTEAFF.

This rearrangement joins TRBV6-6 to TRBJ1-5; D is possibly TRBD1 (6 bases). The CDR3 loop spans 16 amino acids. Germline V gives CDR1 MNHNY, CDR2 SVGAGI (reference sequence). V shed 0 bases and J shed 4 bases, with 13 bases lying between them. The CDR3 DNA reads TGTGCCAGCAGTTACTCACGTACAGGGTCGAATCAGCCCCAGCATTTT. It encodes CASSYSRTGSNQPQHF.